A selection of T cell receptor beta chains follows, all from one sample in a study of blood T cell repertoires in COVID-19. The method was immunoSEQ multiplex PCR; TCRdb's version includes in-frame clones alone and lacks a portion of them. The sample includes around 200,000 clones, 80% to 85% seen only once; the top ten take around 13%. Sequencing was performed on peripheral blood. Source of these receptors: a woman aged 70-85 years with COVID-19, enrolled during active disease. Each CDR3 is given with its conserved first and last residue. Each record gives: clone size, V gene, D gene, J gene, CDR3 DNA, CDR3 protein. D genes are given only for firm matches. The size of a clone is reported for some rows only, either as once, few or many, or as a class for expanded clones.

clone size: -
V gene: TRBV29-1
D gene: -
J gene: TRBJ1-2
CDR3 DNA: TGCAGCGTCCCTGGCGGCACCTATGGCTACACCTTC
CDR3 protein: CSVPGGTYGYTF

clone size: few
V gene: TRBV27
D gene: -
J gene: TRBJ2-1
CDR3 DNA: TGTGCCAGCAGTCCCTTAGGGGTGGAGGAGCAGTTCTTC
CDR3 protein: CASSPLGVEEQFF

clone size: once
V gene: TRBV29-1
D gene: -
J gene: TRBJ1-1
CDR3 DNA: TGCAGCGTTTCCCAGATGGACACTGAAGCTTTCTTT
CDR3 protein: CSVSQMDTEAFF

clone size: -
V gene: TRBV28
D gene: TRBD1
J gene: TRBJ1-2
CDR3 DNA: TGTGCCAGCAGTTTAGGACCGGGGACAGGCTATGGCTACACCTTC
CDR3 protein: CASSLGPGTGYGYTF

clone size: once
V gene: TRBV20-1
D gene: -
J gene: TRBJ1-5
CDR3 DNA: TGCAGTGCTAGTACAGGGAACGATCAGCCCCAGCATTTT
CDR3 protein: CSASTGNDQPQHF

clone size: -
V gene: TRBV30
D gene: -
J gene: TRBJ1-1
CDR3 DNA: TGTGCCTGGAGTGCGACCACAGGGCGAGCTTTCTTT
CDR3 protein: CAWSATTGRAFF

clone size: -
V gene: TRBV27
D gene: TRBD2
J gene: TRBJ2-3
CDR3 DNA: TGTGCCAGCACCGGAACTAGCGGGAGGGCCTTAGATACGCAGTATTTT
CDR3 protein: CASTGTSGRALDTQYF

clone size: -
V gene: TRBV3-1/TRBV3-2
D gene: TRBD2
J gene: TRBJ2-5
CDR3 DNA: TGTGCCAGCAGCCAGGCGCCGGGACTAGCGGGGAGTGAGACCCAGTACTTC
CDR3 protein: CASSQAPGLAGSETQYF

clone size: -
V gene: TRBV7-2
D gene: -
J gene: TRBJ2-5
CDR3 DNA: TGTGCCAGCAGCGCGGACTACGGGACCCAGTACTTC
CDR3 protein: CASSADYGTQYF

clone size: -
V gene: TRBV3-1/TRBV3-2
D gene: -
J gene: TRBJ2-6
CDR3 DNA: TGTGCCAGCAGCCACCGAGGCATGGCATCCGGGGCCAACGTCCTGACTTTC
CDR3 protein: CASSHRGMASGANVLTF

clone size: once
V gene: TRBV3-1/TRBV3-2
D gene: -
J gene: TRBJ1-5
CDR3 DNA: TGTGCCAGCAGCCAAGGTCGTGATCAGCCCCAGCATTTT
CDR3 protein: CASSQGRDQPQHF

clone size: -
V gene: TRBV14
D gene: -
J gene: TRBJ2-5
CDR3 DNA: TGTGCCAGCAGCCAAGAGTTGTTAGAAGTTCAAGAGACCCAGTACTTC
CDR3 protein: CASSQELLEVQETQYF

clone size: -
V gene: TRBV12-3/TRBV12-4
D gene: -
J gene: TRBJ1-2
CDR3 DNA: TGTGCCAGCAGCCTATCCCGGGGAGGCGGCTACACCTTC
CDR3 protein: CASSLSRGGGYTF

clone size: -
V gene: TRBV30
D gene: TRBD2
J gene: TRBJ2-3
CDR3 DNA: TGTGCCTGGAGATGGACTAGCGGATTCACAGATACGCAGTATTTT
CDR3 protein: CAWRWTSGFTDTQYF

clone size: -
V gene: TRBV6-5
D gene: TRBD1
J gene: TRBJ1-4
CDR3 DNA: TGTGCCACCTCCTTGGACAGGCGAACTAATGAAAAACTGTTTTTT
CDR3 protein: CATSLDRRTNEKLFF

clone size: -
V gene: TRBV5-1
D gene: TRBD1
J gene: TRBJ1-4
CDR3 DNA: TGCGCCAGCAGCTCAAGGACAGGGGGGTATGAAAAACTGTTTTTT
CDR3 protein: CASSSRTGGYEKLFF

clone size: once
V gene: TRBV29-1
D gene: TRBD1
J gene: TRBJ1-2
CDR3 DNA: TGCAGCGATTCCGGGACAGGGGCCTGGTATGGCTACACCTTC
CDR3 protein: CSDSGTGAWYGYTF

clone size: -
V gene: TRBV3-1/TRBV3-2
D gene: TRBD2
J gene: TRBJ2-5
CDR3 DNA: TGTGCCAGCAGCCAAAGCGGGAGTTCGCTGGGACTTGGGACCCAGTACTTC
CDR3 protein: CASSQSGSSLGLGTQYF

clone size: -
V gene: TRBV5-6
D gene: TRBD2
J gene: TRBJ2-2
CDR3 DNA: TGTGCCAGCAACCGGGGGGTCACCGGGGAGCTGTTTTTT
CDR3 protein: CASNRGVTGELFF

clone size: -
V gene: TRBV19
D gene: TRBD1
J gene: TRBJ2-5
CDR3 DNA: TGTGCCAGTAGGACGACAGGGGCCAGTGGAGAGACCCAGTACTTC
CDR3 protein: CASRTTGASGETQYF

clone size: once
V gene: TRBV6-5
D gene: -
J gene: TRBJ2-3
CDR3 DNA: TGTGCCAGCAGCCACACAGATACGCAGTATTTT
CDR3 protein: CASSHTDTQYF

clone size: -
V gene: TRBV28
D gene: -
J gene: TRBJ2-7
CDR3 DNA: TGTGCCAGCAGCAATACCTACAGGGACGAGCAGTACTTC
CDR3 protein: CASSNTYRDEQYF

clone size: -
V gene: TRBV6-5
D gene: TRBD1
J gene: TRBJ2-7
CDR3 DNA: TGTGCCAGCAAAGGACAGGGCACCTACGAGCAGTACTTC
CDR3 protein: CASKGQGTYEQYF

clone size: -
V gene: TRBV6-5
D gene: -
J gene: TRBJ1-2
CDR3 DNA: TGTGCCAGCAGTTACATACACTTTTCAGGGACTAATGGCTACACCTTC
CDR3 protein: CASSYIHFSGTNGYTF

clone size: -
V gene: TRBV28
D gene: TRBD1
J gene: TRBJ1-5
CDR3 DNA: TGTGCCAGCAACCTCCGGGACAGGGCCGGTCAGCCCCAGCATTTT
CDR3 protein: CASNLRDRAGQPQHF

clone size: -
V gene: TRBV9
D gene: TRBD2
J gene: TRBJ2-1
CDR3 DNA: TGTGCCAGCAGCGTGCATTCTAGCGGGAAAAATGAGCAGTTCTTC
CDR3 protein: CASSVHSSGKNEQFF

clone size: -
V gene: TRBV27
D gene: TRBD1
J gene: TRBJ1-6
CDR3 DNA: TGTGCCAGCAGTCTACGGGACAGCTATTCACCCCTCCACTTT
CDR3 protein: CASSLRDSYSPLHF

clone size: -
V gene: TRBV28
D gene: -
J gene: TRBJ1-1
CDR3 DNA: TGTGCCAGCAGTTTTCACGGAGAGAACACTGAAGCTTTCTTT
CDR3 protein: CASSFHGENTEAFF

clone size: once
V gene: TRBV2
D gene: -
J gene: TRBJ1-2
CDR3 DNA: TGTGCCAGCAGTGAACGGGAGGGGGGCTACACCTTC
CDR3 protein: CASSEREGGYTF

clone size: -
V gene: TRBV10-3
D gene: TRBD2
J gene: TRBJ2-1
CDR3 DNA: TGTGCCATCAGTGACCCTACTAGCGGGAGGGCGAATGAGCAGTTCTTC
CDR3 protein: CAISDPTSGRANEQFF

clone size: -
V gene: TRBV27
D gene: TRBD2
J gene: TRBJ2-7
CDR3 DNA: TGTGCCAGCAGTTTATCGGGACTAGCGGTGTACGAGCAGTACTTC
CDR3 protein: CASSLSGLAVYEQYF

clone size: -
V gene: TRBV10-3
D gene: -
J gene: TRBJ1-1
CDR3 DNA: TGTGCCATCAGTGGGAGGGCCGAGAGCACTGAAGCTTTCTTT
CDR3 protein: CAISGRAESTEAFF

clone size: -
V gene: TRBV19
D gene: TRBD1
J gene: TRBJ2-1
CDR3 DNA: TGTGCCAGTAGTCCGGGACAGGGCCTCTACAATGAGCAGTTCTTC
CDR3 protein: CASSPGQGLYNEQFF

clone size: few
V gene: TRBV7-8
D gene: TRBD1
J gene: TRBJ1-5
CDR3 DNA: TGTGCCAGCAGCTTAGCACAGGGGGCCGGTCAGCCCCAGCATTTT
CDR3 protein: CASSLAQGAGQPQHF

clone size: -
V gene: TRBV28
D gene: -
J gene: TRBJ2-5
CDR3 DNA: TGTGCCAGCAGTTTAGGTATAAGGACAGAACCCACCGCACAAGAGACCCAGTACTTC
CDR3 protein: CASSLGIRTEPTAQETQYF

clone size: -
V gene: TRBV11-2
D gene: TRBD2
J gene: TRBJ2-1
CDR3 DNA: TGTGCCAGCAGCTTAGAACTAGCGGGGTTCAGGGGGCAGTTCTTC
CDR3 protein: CASSLELAGFRGQFF

clone size: -
V gene: TRBV6-5
D gene: -
J gene: TRBJ1-4
CDR3 DNA: TGTGCCAGCAGAACCAGGGGAGGGAATGAAAAACTGTTTTTT
CDR3 protein: CASRTRGGNEKLFF

clone size: -
V gene: TRBV7-2
D gene: -
J gene: TRBJ2-1
CDR3 DNA: TGTGCCAGCAGCAGAGACAGGTACAATGAGCAGTTCTTC
CDR3 protein: CASSRDRYNEQFF

clone size: -
V gene: TRBV5-6
D gene: TRBD1
J gene: TRBJ2-7
CDR3 DNA: TGTGCCAGCAGCCATTGGACAGGGGGCCCCTACGAGCAGTACTTC
CDR3 protein: CASSHWTGGPYEQYF

clone size: -
V gene: TRBV10-3
D gene: TRBD1
J gene: TRBJ1-1
CDR3 DNA: TGTGCCATCTCATGGACAGGGGAGAACACTGAAGCTTTCTTT
CDR3 protein: CAISWTGENTEAFF

clone size: few
V gene: TRBV7-3
D gene: TRBD2
J gene: TRBJ2-3
CDR3 DNA: TGTGCCAGCAGCCCTACTAGCGGGGGGGCAGATACGCAGTATTTT
CDR3 protein: CASSPTSGGADTQYF